This section outlines one T cell receptor (beta chain) sequence together with its context. The sample belongs to a study of tissue T cells after allogeneic stem cell transplantation. V was clipped by 0 bases and J by 7 bases, with 13 bases between them. Per germline, CDR1 LGHNA and CDR2 YSLEER. The CDR3 runs to 15 residues. The protocol was immunoSEQ multiplex PCR, while the TCRdb copy is restricted to in-frame clones and leaves out a portion. In the table there are over 4,000 clones, around 66% of which are singletons. The sample consisted of left colon tissue, taken at autopsy. The rearrangement links TRBV4-3 to TRBJ2-1, with D possibly called TRBD1 or TRBD2 (5 bases each). The sequence was collected from a male donor at least 60 years old with lung cancer. The CDR3 DNA reads TGCGCCAGCAGCCAAGATCCCGGGGCTGGGAATGAGCAGTTCTTC. This sequence encodes CASSQDPGAGNEQFF.